This TCR beta chain was sequenced during a study of blood T cell repertoires in COVID-19. Study overall: Sources were T cells, B-cell-depleted T cells, or PBMCs; the material itself was cDNA or gDNA.

In its sample, this clone was seen once. In assigning cohorts, the study relied on participant-reported clinical history. V lost 0 bases and J lost 1, with 9 bases in between. Germline CDR1 reads LGHNA; CDR2 reads YSLEER. This CDR3 has 15 residues. Generated by immunoSEQ multiplex PCR, the TCRdb table keeps only in-frame clones and is missing some. The repertoire includes roughly 340,000 clones, around 87% of them detected once, and less than 1.2% sits in the top ten. V is TRBV4-3 and J is TRBJ1-2; a weak D match, TRBD1 (5 bases). Sequenced input: PBMCs or T cells enriched from blood (not recorded which). This receptor was taken from a man aged 18 to 30 who had recovered from COVID-19. CDR3 protein: CASSQEAGRNYGYTF. CDR3 nucleotides: TGCGCCAGCAGCCAAGAGGCGGGGCGTAACTATGGCTACACCTTC.